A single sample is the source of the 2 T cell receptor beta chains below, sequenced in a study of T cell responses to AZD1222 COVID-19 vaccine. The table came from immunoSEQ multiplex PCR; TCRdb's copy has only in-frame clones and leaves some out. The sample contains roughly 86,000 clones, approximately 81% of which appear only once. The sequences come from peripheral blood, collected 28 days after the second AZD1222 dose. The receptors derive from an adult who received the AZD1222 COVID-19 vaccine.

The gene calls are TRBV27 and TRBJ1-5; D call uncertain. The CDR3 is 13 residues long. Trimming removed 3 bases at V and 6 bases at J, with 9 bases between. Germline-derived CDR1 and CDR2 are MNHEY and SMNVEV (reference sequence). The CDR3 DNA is TGTGCCAGCAGTTTCGGTGTTAGTCAGCCCCAGCATTTT. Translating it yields CASSFGVSQPQHF.

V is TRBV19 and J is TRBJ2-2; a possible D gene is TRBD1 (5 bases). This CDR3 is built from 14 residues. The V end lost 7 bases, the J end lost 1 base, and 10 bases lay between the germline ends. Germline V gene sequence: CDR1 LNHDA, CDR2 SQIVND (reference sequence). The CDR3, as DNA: TGTGCCAGTAAGGGGAAGGGGAACACCGGGGAGCTGTTTTTT. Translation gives CASKGKGNTGELFF.